The next 7 T cell receptor beta chains were all read from a single sample in a study of cytomegalovirus exposure and HLA in healthy donors. Primers for the PCR totalled 60 Vbeta and 13 Jbeta. Profiled with immunoSEQ multiplex PCR; TCRdb holds only in-frame clones, not every one. The sample shows approximately 100,000 clones, around 79% of them seen only once. Sequencing used PBMCs. The receptors originated from a woman aged 40 to 50 in good health and CMV-seronegative.

The chain recombines TRBV21-1 with TRBJ1-4; TRBD1, the D gene given by the table, was not confirmed from the DNA. TRBV21-1 is assigned pseudogene status. This CDR3 region has 14 residues. CDR3 region: CASSNRDSREKLFF. The DNA of the CDR3 is TGTGCCAGCAGCAACCGGGACAGCCGTGAAAAACTGTTTTTT.

The chain recombines TRBV6-4 with TRBJ2-3; 10 nucleotides match TRBD2. CDR1 is MRHNA and CDR2 is SNTAGT in the germline V gene. There are 17 residues in the CDR3. The junction had 7 bases not matched to a gene; V was cut back by 3 bases and J by 1 base. The CDR3 coding sequence is TGTGCCAGCAGTGAACAACCTAGCGGGGGAGGCACAGATACGCAGTATTTT. Translating it yields CASSEQPSGGGTDTQYF.

The V gene is TRBV19, the J gene TRBJ2-3, with D possibly TRBD2 on 5 matching bases. With 0 bases removed from V and 2 bases from J, the gap between germline ends came to 9 bases. Germline lookup yields CDR1 LNHDA and CDR2 SQIVND (reference sequence). The CDR3 spans 15 residues. The CDR3 DNA follows: TGTGCCAGTAGTATAGATAGGCTAGCCACAGATACGCAGTATTTT. Translation: CASSIDRLATDTQYF.

This clone has just one count. The chain links TRBV10-3 to TRBJ2-1; TRBD1 agrees at 10 bases. Looked up from germline, CDR1 is ENHRY and CDR2 is SYGVKD. The V gene end was trimmed by 0 bases and the J gene end by 8 bases; junction bases not matched to a gene: 7. The CDR3 is 16 amino acids. Here the CDR3 reads CAISESLDRGLDEQFF. As DNA, the CDR3 is TGTGCCATCAGTGAGTCTCTGGACAGGGGGTTAGATGAGCAGTTCTTC.

V usage is TRBV19 and J usage is TRBJ1-5; tentative D call: TRBD1 (5 bases). Germline loops: CDR1 LNHDA, CDR2 SQIVND (reference sequence). Trimming shortened V by 3 bases and J by 6 bases, and 12 bases separated the two germline ends. The CDR3 extends over 14 amino acids. The CDR3: CASSMGLRGQPQHF. CDR3 coding DNA: TGTGCCAGTAGTATGGGACTCCGCGGTCAGCCCCAGCATTTT. Filled out from reference TRBV19 and TRBJ1-5, the complete variable domain reads DGGITQSPKYLFRKEGQNVTLSCEQNLNHDAMYWYRQDPGQGLRLIYYSQIVNDFQKGDIAEGYSVSREKKESFPLTVTSAQKNPTAFYLCASSMGLRGQPQHFGDGTRLSIL.

The chain couples TRBV11-2 to TRBJ1-4; D may be TRBD1 (5 bases). V was clipped by 0 bases and J by 2 bases, with 10 bases between them. This CDR3 has 16 amino acids. Per germline, CDR1 SGHAT and CDR2 FQNNGV. CDR3 coding DNA: TGTGCCAGCAGCTTAGATGGGGGGTACACTAATGAAAAACTGTTTTTT. This gives the protein CASSLDGGYTNEKLFF. Full variable domain (outside the CDR3, taken from reference TRBV11-2 and TRBJ1-4): EAGVAQSPRYKIIEKRQSVAFWCNPISGHATLYWYQQILGQGPKLLIQFQNNGVVDDSQLPKDRFSAERLKGVDSTLKIQPAKLEDSAVYLCASSLDGGYTNEKLFFGSGTQLSVL.

CDR3 in amino acids: CASSYSSGNYGYTF. In DNA form, the CDR3 reads TGTGCCAGCAGTTACTCTTCCGGGAACTATGGCTACACCTTC. The chain is built from TRBV6-5 and TRBJ1-2; D is undetermined. Germline V gives CDR1 MNHEY, CDR2 SVGAGI. Trimming took 0 bases from V and 2 from J, leaving 7 bases between them. The CDR3 extends over 14 amino acids.